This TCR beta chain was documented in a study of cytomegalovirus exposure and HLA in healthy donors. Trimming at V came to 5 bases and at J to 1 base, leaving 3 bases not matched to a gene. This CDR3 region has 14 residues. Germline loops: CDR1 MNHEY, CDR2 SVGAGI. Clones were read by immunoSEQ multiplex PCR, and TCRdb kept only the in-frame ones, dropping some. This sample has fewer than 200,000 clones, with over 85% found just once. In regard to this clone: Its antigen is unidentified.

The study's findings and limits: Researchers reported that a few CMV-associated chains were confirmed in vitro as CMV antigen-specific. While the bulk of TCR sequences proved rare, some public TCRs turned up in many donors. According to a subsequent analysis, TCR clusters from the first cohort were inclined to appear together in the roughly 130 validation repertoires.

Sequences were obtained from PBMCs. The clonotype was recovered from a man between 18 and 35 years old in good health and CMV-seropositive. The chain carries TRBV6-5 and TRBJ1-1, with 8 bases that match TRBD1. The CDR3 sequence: CASSNTGGNTEAFF. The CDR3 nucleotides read TGTGCCAGCAGTAATACAGGGGGGAACACTGAAGCTTTCTTT.